This T cell receptor (beta chain) was captured in a study of OX40 agonist ivuxolimab in advanced cancers. Study summary: It was permissible to have had prior anti-PD-1, anti-PD-L1 or anti-CTLA-4 therapy, and around 40% had some. Partial response was recorded in three patients: one hepatocellular carcinoma and two cutaneous melanoma cases.

Data came from immunoSEQ multiplex PCR; TCRdb stores just in-frame clones and leaves some out. In the table there are some 50,000 clones, more than 70% of which are singletons. Overall study results and limits: Expanded clones were, on average, more numerous in CD8+ T cells than in CD4+. A proportion of nonresponders additionally exhibited low normalized T-cell clonal expansion.

With regard to this clone: The antigen remains undetermined.

Sequencing used CD4+ or CD8+ T cells sorted from blood, obtained in a trial of the OX40 agonist ivuxolimab. The TCR originated in an adult with an advanced solid tumor such as melanoma, head and neck, liver or kidney cancer.

CDR3 loop: CASRKPNTEAFF. CDR3 sequence (DNA): TGTGCCAGTAGGAAACCGAACACTGAAGCTTTCTTT. The chain carries TRBV19 and TRBJ1-1, with unresolved D. Trimming took off 6 bases at V and 1 base at J, with 6 bases between the two ends. This CDR3 spans 12 amino acids. Germline loops: CDR1 LNHDA, CDR2 SQIVND (reference sequence).